Below are 21 T cell receptor beta chains sequenced from a single sample in a study of CD8+ T cells in alopecia areata. RNA extraction and reverse transcription yielded cDNA as sequencing template. Generated by immunoSEQ multiplex PCR, the TCRdb table keeps only in-frame clones and is missing some. The data show around 190,000 clones, about 56% seen once. Specimen: CD8+ T cells sorted from blood. These receptors all come from a human donor in good health.

This clone was counted a few times. J is TRBJ1-4 and V is TRBV7-9, with D uncertain. Germline V gene data show CDR1 as SEHNR and CDR2 as FQNEAQ (reference sequence). This CDR3 has 16 amino acids. V was pared by 5 bases and J by 8 bases, with 21 bases between. This CDR3 reads CASSGAQSVFWEKLFF. CDR3 DNA: TGTGCCAGCAGCGGAGCGCAGTCGGTATTTTGGGAAAAACTGTTTTTT.

The rearrangement uses TRBV5-1 and TRBJ2-7; the D gene could be TRBD1 or TRBD2 (5 bases each). V lost 5 bases to trimming and J lost 0 bases, with 9 bases between them. Germline CDR1 and CDR2: SGHRS and YFSETQ. The CDR3 loop spans 13 amino acids. This chain's CDR3 is CASSRGSSYEQYF. The CDR3 region has the DNA TGCGCCAGCAGTCGGGGCAGCTCCTACGAGCAGTACTTC.

The rearrangement links TRBV7-2 to TRBJ2-1, with TRBD1 matching over 8 bases. The CDR3 consists of 13 residues. Per the germline V gene, CDR1 is SGHTA and CDR2 is FQGNSA. The V gene end was trimmed by 3 bases and the J gene end by 13 bases; junction bases not matched to a gene: 8. The CDR3 region is CASSLPGQGEQFF. In DNA, the CDR3 is TGTGCCAGCAGCTTGCCAGGACAGGGCGAACAGTTCTTC.

This clone was seen a few times. The CDR3 region is CASRGPGTGLRETQYF. CDR3 DNA: TGCGCCAGCAGGGGACCCGGGACCGGACTTCGAGAGACCCAGTACTTC. The chain employs TRBV23-1 and TRBJ2-5, with D perhaps given as TRBD1 or TRBD2 (5 bases each). TRBV23-1 is placed among ORFs of uncertain function. The CDR3 contains 16 residues. Trimming shortened V by 6 bases and J by 4 bases, and 21 bases separated the two germline ends.

In its sample, this clone was seen a few times. The chain has TRBV27 and TRBJ2-7; TRBD1 matches at 10 bases. The CDR3 covers 15 residues. In germline, CDR1 is MNHEY, CDR2 SMNVEV (reference sequence). J gave up 1 base and V 3 bases, and 3 bases lay outside the gene matches. The CDR3 DNA sequence: TGTGCCAGCAGTTTCGGGACAGGGGTTTCCTACGAGCAGTACTTC. Its protein is CASSFGTGVSYEQYF.

This clone was picked up a small number of times. This chain connects TRBV19 to TRBJ2-3; 10 bases map to TRBD2. CDR1 is LNHDA, CDR2 SQIVND, per germline (reference sequence). Trimming cost V 5 bases and J 0 bases; bases outside gene matches: 2. CDR3 length: 15 amino acids. In DNA form, the CDR3 reads TGTGCCAGTAGTCTTAGCGGGGGGAGCACAGATACGCAGTATTTT. Amino acid sequence: CASSLSGGSTDTQYF. Filled out from reference TRBV19 and TRBJ2-3, the complete variable domain reads DGGITQSPKYLFRKEGQNVTLSCEQNLNHDAMYWYRQDPGQGLRLIYYSQIVNDFQKGDIAEGYSVSREKKESFPLTVTSAQKNPTAFYLCASSLSGGSTDTQYFGPGTRLTVL.

CDR3 loop: CSVIIDLSGYEQYF. The DNA of the CDR3 is TGCAGCGTCATTATAGACTTGTCCGGGTACGAGCAGTACTTC. V is TRBV29-1 and J is TRBJ2-7, with unresolved D. V was trimmed by 6 bases and J by 4 bases, leaving 19 bases between them. The length of the CDR3 is 14 residues. The V gene's germline CDR1 is SQVTM and CDR2 ANQGSEA.

V and J are TRBV7-9 and TRBJ1-2; 7 bases agree with TRBD1. CDR1 and CDR2 from the germline V gene are SEHNR and FQNEAQ (reference sequence). The CDR3 has 16 amino acids. J lost 5 bases, V lost 3 bases, and 12 bases had no gene match. Here the CDR3 reads CASSLVLSGTEYGYTF. CDR3 DNA sequence: TGTGCCAGCAGCTTGGTTTTATCCGGGACAGAGTATGGCTACACCTTC.

This clone was observed once. J is TRBJ1-5 and V is TRBV4-1, with D possibly matching TRBD1 (5 bases). CDR3 length equals 15 residues. The V and J ends lost 1 base and 7 bases respectively, with 14 bases between them. Germline CDR1 is MGHRA and CDR2 is YSYEKL. In nucleotides, the CDR3 is TGCGCCAGCAGCCAAGTCCTAAGGGGTGGCCAGCCCCAGCATTTT. It encodes CASSQVLRGGQPQHF.

The chain couples TRBV2 to TRBJ2-7; D unresolved. This CDR3 spans 12 amino acids. From germline, CDR1 is SNHLY and CDR2 FYNNEI. Trimming pared 7 bases from V and 2 bases from J, leaving 9 bases between. Here the CDR3 DNA reads TGTGCCAGCAATACTGGGGCCTACGAGCAGTACTTC. Its translation is CASNTGAYEQYF.

The chain carries TRBV30 and TRBJ2-3; a possible D gene is TRBD2 (7 bases). V shed 3 bases and J shed 4 bases, with 17 bases lying between them. Per the germline V gene, CDR1 is GTSNPN and CDR2 is SVGIG (reference sequence). The length of the CDR3 is 15 residues. CDR3 bases: TGTGCCTGGAGCGGGGGGCGCGGGGATGCAGATACGCAGTATTTT. Translated: CAWSGGRGDADTQYF. The full variable domain, its missing parts supplied by reference TRBV30 and TRBJ2-3, is SQTIHQWPATLVQPVGSPLSLECTVEGTSNPNLYWYRQAAGRGLQLLFYSVGIGQISSEVPQNLSASRPQDRQFILSSKKLLLSDSGFYLCAWSGGRGDADTQYFGPGTRLTVL.

The chain has TRBV6-5 and TRBJ1-4, with TRBD1 as a possible D gene (6 bases). Per germline, CDR1 MNHEY and CDR2 SVGAGI. Deletions cut 5 bases from V and 8 bases from J, with 12 bases between. The CDR3 runs 13 residues. This CDR3 is CASSPGQNEKLFF. For the CDR3, the DNA is TGTGCCAGCAGTCCCGGACAGAACGAAAAACTGTTTTTT.

The table lists this clone with a few counts. The chain employs TRBV7-8 and TRBJ2-4; D not resolved. Trimming removed 5 bases from V and 0 bases from J, with 8 bases in between. The CDR3 spans 14 residues. Germline V CDR1 and CDR2: SGHVS, FQNEAQ. The CDR3 spells CASSPTLAKNIQYF. CDR3 bases: TGTGCCAGCAGCCCCACTCTAGCCAAAAACATTCAGTACTTC.

Concerning this clone: This sample also contains other DNA sequences that code for the same CDR3. This chain links TRBV27 with TRBJ1-2; possibly TRBD1 for D (5 bases). Germline CDR1 and CDR2: MNHEY and SMNVEV (reference sequence). The CDR3 covers 14 residues. Trimming removed 0 bases at V and 2 bases at J, with 7 bases between. DNA for the CDR3: TGTGCCAGCAGTTTATCGGGGGGGAACTATGGCTACACCTTC. Amino acids: CASSLSGGNYGYTF.

The chain recombines TRBV7-9 with TRBJ2-5, with D uncertain. The CDR3 contains 14 residues. Germline assignment: CDR1 SEHNR and CDR2 FQNEAQ (reference sequence). Trimming stripped 4 bases from V and 1 base from J, with 10 bases between. The CDR3: CASSSPAAQETQYF. For the CDR3, the DNA is TGTGCCAGCAGCTCCCCCGCGGCCCAAGAGACCCAGTACTTC.

This chain uses TRBV30 with TRBJ1-5; D gene ambiguous. The CDR3 runs 14 residues. The germline V gene encodes CDR1 GTSNPN and CDR2 SVGIG (reference sequence). V lost 0 bases and J 1 base, leaving 7 bases between the germline ends. CDR3 sequence reads: CAWSVTASNQPQHF. The CDR3 region has the DNA TGTGCCTGGAGTGTAACAGCGAGCAATCAGCCCCAGCATTTT.

The chain employs TRBV29-1 and TRBJ2-7; TRBD2 is a possible D gene (6 bases). The CDR3 is 13 residues long. The germline V gene encodes CDR1 SQVTM and CDR2 ANQGSEA. Trimming took off 4 bases at V and 2 bases at J, with 12 bases between the two ends. For the CDR3, the DNA is TGCAGCGTTGTGGAGGGTCTGACCTACGAGCAGTACTTC. Translated, it gives CSVVEGLTYEQYF.

The chain employs TRBV29-1 and TRBJ2-7; 7 bases match TRBD1. J gave up 4 bases and V 3 bases, and 9 bases lay outside the gene matches. Germline CDR1 and CDR2: SQVTM and ANQGSEA. The CDR3 is made up of 14 amino acids. The CDR3 nucleotides are TGCAGCGTTGATTACAGGGGAGCCGGGTACGAGCAGTACTTC. It translates to CSVDYRGAGYEQYF.

The chain employs TRBV15 and TRBJ2-1; TRBD2 aligns across 13 bases. The CDR3 runs to 20 residues. Trimming cost V 2 bases and J 9 bases; bases outside gene matches: 19. Germline CDR1 is LNHNV and CDR2 is YYDKDF (reference sequence). The CDR3 loop is CATSRHPLGDGTSGISEQFF. In DNA, the CDR3 is TGTGCCACCAGCAGACACCCACTCGGGGATGGGACTAGCGGGATAAGTGAGCAGTTCTTC.

V gene TRBV4-1 combines with J gene TRBJ2-2; TRBD2 aligns across 8 bases. The CDR3 length is 16 residues. Germline V lookup: CDR1 MGHRA, CDR2 YSYEKL. V was pared by 4 bases and J by 4 bases, with 8 bases of the junction left unmatched. The CDR3 protein is CASSLPGLGSTGELFF. In nucleotides, the CDR3 is TGCGCCAGCAGCCTTCCGGGACTAGGAAGCACCGGGGAGCTGTTTTTT.

This clone has more than one count but fewer than ten. The chain couples TRBV29-1 to TRBJ1-5; D ambiguous. This CDR3 region has 12 residues. V was shortened by 0 bases and J by 7 bases, with 7 bases between the two germline ends. Germline assignment: CDR1 SQVTM and CDR2 ANQGSEA. CDR3 region: CSVEDSGQPQHF. The CDR3 nucleotides are TGCAGCGTTGAAGATAGCGGGCAGCCCCAGCATTTT.